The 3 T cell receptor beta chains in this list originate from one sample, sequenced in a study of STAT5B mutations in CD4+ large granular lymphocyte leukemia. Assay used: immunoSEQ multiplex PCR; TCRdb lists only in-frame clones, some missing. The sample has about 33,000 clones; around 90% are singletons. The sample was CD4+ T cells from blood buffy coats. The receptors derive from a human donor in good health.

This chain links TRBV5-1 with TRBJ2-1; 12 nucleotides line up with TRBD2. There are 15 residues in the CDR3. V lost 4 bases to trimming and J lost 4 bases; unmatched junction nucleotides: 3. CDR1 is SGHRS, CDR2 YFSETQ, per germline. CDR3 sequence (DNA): TGCGCCAGCAGCCCACTAGCGGGGGGATACAATGAGCAGTTCTTC. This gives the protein CASSPLAGGYNEQFF.

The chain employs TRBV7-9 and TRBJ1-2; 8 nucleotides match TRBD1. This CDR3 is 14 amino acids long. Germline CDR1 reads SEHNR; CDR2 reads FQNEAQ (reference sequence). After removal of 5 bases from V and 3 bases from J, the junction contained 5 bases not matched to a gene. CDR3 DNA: TGTGCCAGCAGCCCGACAGGGGATCACTATGGCTACACCTTC. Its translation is CASSPTGDHYGYTF.

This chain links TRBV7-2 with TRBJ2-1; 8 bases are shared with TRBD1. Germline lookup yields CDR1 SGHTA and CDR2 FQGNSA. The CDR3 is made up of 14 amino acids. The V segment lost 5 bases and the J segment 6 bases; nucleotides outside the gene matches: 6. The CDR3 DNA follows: TGTGCCAGCAGCCCAGGGACAGGCCGCAATGAGCAGTTCTTC. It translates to CASSPGTGRNEQFF.